These T cell receptor beta chains were read from a single sample in a study of blood T cells in healthy people across ages. In TCRdb, the 5' RACE reads were re-called with MiXCR into one record per CDR3 protein. The table has 700,000 to 800,000 distinct CDR3 sequences, roughly 47% seen once. The sample taken for sequencing was blood. Receptors originate from a woman aged 55-70 years in good health. Both conserved end residues are part of each CDR3. D genes are given only for firm matches. For some rows the clone size is stated as once, few or many, or as a class when expanded; others skip it.

D	V	J	size	CDR3	DNA
.	TRBV10-3	TRBJ2-7	.	CAISEEPGRSYEQYF	TGTGCCATCAGTGAGGAGCCGGGTAGGTCCTACGAGCAGTACTTC
.	TRBV5-1	TRBJ1-1	.	CASSLIPGEAFF	TGCGCCAGCAGCTTGATCCCGGGTGAAGCTTTCTTT
.	TRBV20-1	TRBJ1-6	.	CSARVAGNASPLHF	TGCAGTGCTAGAGTAGCGGGAAACGCCTCACCCCTCCACTTT
TRBD2	TRBV10-3	TRBJ2-3	few	CATGTSGYTDTQYF	TGTGCCACCGGTACTAGCGGTTACACAGATACGCAGTATTTT
.	TRBV21-1	TRBJ2-7	.	CASSKIGLAVSYEQYF	TGTGCCAGCAGCAAAATCGGGCTAGCGGTCTCCTACGAGCAGTACTTC
.	TRBV12-3/TRBV12-4	TRBJ2-5	.	CASSLGLLRGQETQYF	TGTGCCAGCAGCCTAGGACTGTTGAGGGGCCAAGAGACCCAGTACTTC
TRBD1	TRBV7-9	TRBJ2-5	.	CASSLATGPDETQYF	TGTGCCAGCAGCTTAGCGACAGGGCCGGATGAGACCCAGTACTTC
.	TRBV6-4	TRBJ2-3	.	CASSATWTGADTQYF	TGTGCCAGCAGTGCCACCTGGACGGGGGCAGATACGCAGTATTTT
.	TRBV6-2/TRBV6-3	TRBJ2-7	.	CASSYTQGSYEQYF	TGTGCCAGCAGTTATACCCAAGGGTCTTACGAGCAGTACTTC
TRBD2	TRBV20-1	TRBJ2-7	.	CSARGEVAGGYEQYF	TGCAGTGCTAGAGGGGAGGTAGCGGGGGGCTACGAGCAGTACTTC
TRBD2	TRBV20-1	TRBJ2-3	.	CSAPRLAGEDTQYF	TGCAGTGCTCCCCGGCTAGCGGGAGAGGATACGCAGTATTTT
TRBD2	TRBV5-1	TRBJ2-6	few	CASSPLAGGAGANVLTF	TGCGCCAGCAGCCCGCTAGCGGGAGGGGCTGGGGCCAACGTCCTGACTTTC
.	TRBV11-2	TRBJ2-7	once	CASSLDLRGTYEQYF	TGTGCCAGCAGCTTAGATCTCAGAGGAACTTACGAGCAGTACTTC
TRBD1	TRBV18	TRBJ2-7	many	CASSPITGADHEQYF	TGTGCCAGCTCACCTATTACAGGGGCTGACCACGAGCAGTACTTC
TRBD1	TRBV5-1	TRBJ1-2	.	CASSFTGTGNYGYTF	TGCGCCAGCAGCTTTACCGGGACAGGGAACTATGGCTACACCTTC
.	TRBV18	TRBJ2-7	few	CASSPPTGLSYEQYF	TGTGCCAGCTCACCACCGACAGGACTCTCCTACGAGCAGTACTTC
.	TRBV5-1	TRBJ2-5	many	CASSPYGDGQETQYF	TGCGCCAGCAGCCCTTACGGGGACGGACAAGAGACCCAGTACTTC
.	TRBV24-1	TRBJ2-1	many	CATSDVAERNNEQFF	TGTGCCACCAGCGATGTAGCGGAACGAAACAATGAGCAGTTCTTC
.	TRBV4-1	TRBJ2-3	.	CAGSQDRGSATDTQYF	TGCGCCGGCAGCCAAGATAGGGGCTCGGCCACAGATACGCAGTATTTT
.	TRBV6-6	TRBJ1-2	.	CASRGGVDYGYTF	TGTGCCAGCAGGGGTGGAGTGGACTATGGCTACACCTTC
TRBD1	TRBV27	TRBJ2-1	few	CASSLGGTGLYNEQFF	TGTGCCAGCAGTTTGGGGGGGACAGGGTTATATAATGAGCAGTTCTTC
TRBD1	TRBV15	TRBJ1-1	.	CATSRAGTANTEAFF	TGTGCCACCAGCAGAGCCGGGACAGCGAACACTGAAGCTTTCTTT